The clone carrying this T cell receptor (beta chain) has just one count. Its specificity is not known. The entry originates in a study of cytomegalovirus exposure and HLA in healthy donors. PCR amplification relied on 60 Vbeta primers (plus 13 Jbeta primers). Produced via immunoSEQ multiplex PCR; TCRdb's table is partial and in-frame only. This sample has approximately 130,000 clones, with 75% to 85% found just once. Study-wide points: TCR beta chains numbering 164 were designated cytomegalovirus-associated. TCR beta sequences reportedly predicted the HLA-A and HLA-B alleles of most subjects accurately.

As for the donors, each was a healthy bone marrow donor. The sequenced sample was PBMCs. The clonotype originates from a woman between 35 and 50 years old in good health and CMV-seronegative.

The CDR3 DNA sequence: TGTGCCAGCAGTTTGAAGGAGTATAGCAATCAGCCCCAGCATTTT. Amino acids: CASSLKEYSNQPQHF. V gene TRBV28 combines with J gene TRBJ1-5; no clear D. This CDR3 contains 15 residues. Trimming left V 3 bases short and J 0 bases short, with 9 bases between. Germline CDR1 is MDHEN and CDR2 is SYDVKM.